The sequence of this TCR beta chain was determined in a study of T cells after yellow fever vaccination. CDR1 is SGDLS, CDR2 YYNGEE, per germline. The V end lost 6 bases, the J end lost 5 bases, and 16 bases lay between the germline ends. The CDR3 length is 14 residues. TCRdb re-called the 5' RACE reads with MiXCR, one entry per CDR3 protein. Of roughly 300,000 distinct CDR3 sequences detected, roughly 8.6% appear once; the ten largest clones hold roughly a sixth. The rearrangement uses TRBV9 and TRBJ2-3, with D perhaps matching TRBD1 or TRBD2 (7 bases each). The origin of this receptor is a man in his late teens or twenties who received the YFV17D yellow fever vaccine. Sequencing used PBMCs, obtained around 45 days after the first yellow fever vaccination. The CDR3 region is CASTRGGSGDTQYF. Here the CDR3 DNA reads TGTGCCAGCACCAGGGGGGGATCGGGAGATACGCAGTATTTT.